This TCR beta chain is from a study of vaccination effects on CD4 cells after COVID-19. Looking at the study overall: Either the mRNA-1273 or the BNT162b2 vaccine was given to participants as two doses.

Antigen-specific CD4+ T cell clonotypes were called by their expansion after viral peptide-pool culture in ViraFEST. At the end of more than 8 days of culture, CD4+ T cells were isolated. None of these healthy vaccinees had been infected with SARS-CoV-2 before vaccination. IL-2 at 9 to 10 IU/ml and peptides at 10 ug/ml were added to cultured PBMC, around 2.2 million per well. Each culture had half its medium swapped for IL-2 medium on days 3 and 7. Comment on this clone: The antigen is undetermined.

Produced via immunoSEQ multiplex PCR; TCRdb's table is partial and in-frame only. Of about 27,000 clones detected, roughly 73% appear once; the ten largest clones hold around 22%. Findings and limits, study-wide: Researchers reported few convalescent patients and no early post-infection timepoints in the study.

Sequencing used CD4+ T cells from PBMCs cultured with HCoV-NL63 spike peptides, obtained before COVID-19 vaccination. This receptor was identified in a human donor who received a COVID-19 vaccine.

The CDR3 DNA is TGTGCCAGCGCACAGGGGAGGTTTGAGACCCAGTACTTC. It yields the protein CASAQGRFETQYF. The chain has TRBV7-9 and TRBJ2-5; D perhaps matches TRBD1 (7 bases). The CDR3 is made up of 13 amino acids. Trimming left V 8 bases short and J 5 bases short, with 15 bases between. In germline, CDR1 is SEHNR, CDR2 FQNEAQ (reference sequence).